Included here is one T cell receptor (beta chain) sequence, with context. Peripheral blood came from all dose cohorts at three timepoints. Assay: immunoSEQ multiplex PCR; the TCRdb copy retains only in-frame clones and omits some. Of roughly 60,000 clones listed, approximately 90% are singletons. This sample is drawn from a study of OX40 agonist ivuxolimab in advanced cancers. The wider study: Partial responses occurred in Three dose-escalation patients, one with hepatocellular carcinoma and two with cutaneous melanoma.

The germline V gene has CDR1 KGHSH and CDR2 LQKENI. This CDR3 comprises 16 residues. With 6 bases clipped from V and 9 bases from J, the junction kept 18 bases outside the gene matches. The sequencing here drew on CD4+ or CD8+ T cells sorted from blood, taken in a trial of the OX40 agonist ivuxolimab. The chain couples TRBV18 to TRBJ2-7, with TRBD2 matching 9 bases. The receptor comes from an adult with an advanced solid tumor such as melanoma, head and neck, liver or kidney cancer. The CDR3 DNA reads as TGTGCCAGCTCCCCTAGTAGCGGGAGAGAAGGGTCTGTGCAGTACTTC. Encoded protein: CASSPSSGREGSVQYF. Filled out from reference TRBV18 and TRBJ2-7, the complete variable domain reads NAGVMQNPRHLVRRRGQEARLRCSPMKGHSHVYWYRQLPEEGLKFMVYLQKENIIDESGMPKERFSAEFPKEGPSILRIQQVVRGDSAAYFCASSPSSGREGSVQYFGPGTRLTVT.